Shown below are 29 T cell receptor beta chains from a single sample sequenced in a study of blood T cells in healthy people across ages. Primed by a sample-barcoded 5' primer and a J-beta primer mix, a second PCR proceeded for about 6 to 12 cycles. In TCRdb, the 5' RACE reads were re-called with MiXCR into one record per CDR3 protein. The sample holds some 880,000 distinct CDR3 sequences, roughly 34% seen once. The source material was blood. The receptor source for this set is a man aged 18 to 30 in good health.

The J gene is TRBJ1-4, the V gene TRBV12-3 or TRBV12-4, with D possibly being TRBD1 (5 bases). Trimming took off 1 base at V and 3 bases at J, with 18 bases between the two ends. This CDR3 comprises 18 residues. CDR3: CASSLGQGIGLPNEKLFF. Here the CDR3 DNA reads TGTGCCAGCAGTTTAGGGCAGGGTATTGGTCTTCCTAATGAAAAACTGTTTTTT.

This chain uses TRBV3-1 with TRBJ2-4, with TRBD2 identical over 8 bases. The DNA end is more similar to TRBJ2-7, so the J call may be wrong. CDR1 is LGHDT, CDR2 YNNKEL, per germline (reference sequence). The CDR3 is 14 amino acids. CDR3 sequence: CASSQVAGRYEQYF. CDR3 DNA: TGTGCCAGCAGCCAAGTAGCGGGACGTTACGAGCAGTACTTC.

This chain connects TRBV20-1 to TRBJ2-5, with TRBD2 identical over 9 bases. TRBJ2-7 matches the DNA end more closely, so the J call is doubtful. Germline values: CDR1 DFQATT, CDR2 SNEGSKA (reference sequence). This CDR3 has 15 residues. DNA of the CDR3: TGCAGTGCTAGAGCGTGGACTAGCGACTCCTACGAGCAGTACTTC. It specifies CSARAWTSDSYEQYF.

The table lists this clonotype with many counts. The J gene is TRBJ2-5, the V gene TRBV6-2 or TRBV6-3; the D gene is possibly TRBD1 (6 bases). Germline CDR1 reads MNHEY; CDR2 reads SVGEGT. The ends were cut back, 5 bases at V and 1 base at J, with 11 bases in the middle. CDR3 length equals 14 residues. The CDR3 loop reads CASSHRDTQETQYF. The CDR3 nucleotides are TGTGCCAGCAGTCACCGGGACACCCAAGAGACCCAGTACTTC.

This clonotype was counted at least ten times. The chain combines TRBV4-3 with TRBJ2-4; 8 nucleotides match TRBD2. CDR1 and CDR2 (germline): LGHNA, YSLEER. The CDR3 is 16 amino acids. The J segment lost 1 base and the V segment lost 0 bases, leaving 2 bases of the junction unmatched. In DNA form, the CDR3 reads TGCGCCAGCAGCCAAGATCGCGGGGGGGCCAAAAACATTCAGTACTTC. It translates to CASSQDRGGAKNIQYF.

This clonotype was seen a handful of times. V and J are TRBV9 and TRBJ1-5; no firm D call. This CDR3 is built from 15 residues. CDR1 and CDR2 from the germline V gene are SGDLS and YYNGEE. Trimming pared 3 bases from V and 6 bases from J, leaving 16 bases between. The CDR3 loop is CASSASGLSFQPQHF. In nucleotides, the CDR3 is TGTGCCAGCAGCGCCTCCGGTTTGTCTTTTCAGCCCCAGCATTTT.

This clonotype was observed a handful of times. V is TRBV5-1 and J is TRBJ1-1; D possibly corresponds to TRBD1 (6 bases). The length of the CDR3 is 14 residues. Deletions cut 1 base from V and 3 bases from J, with 10 bases between. In germline, CDR1 is SGHRS, CDR2 YFSETQ. This CDR3 reads CASSLKGGYTEAFF. For the CDR3, the DNA is TGCGCCAGCAGCTTGAAGGGGGGGTACACTGAAGCTTTCTTT.

This clonotype was recorded many times. The chain uses TRBV7-9 and TRBJ2-1; D unresolved. The germline gives CDR1 SEHNR, CDR2 FQNEAQ (reference sequence). V gave up 5 bases and J gave up 9 bases, with 14 bases separating them. The CDR3 runs 13 residues. CDR3: CASSLGPSGEQFF. In nucleotides, the CDR3 is TGTGCCAGCAGCCTAGGACCATCGGGTGAGCAGTTCTTC.

This clonotype was seen once. CDR3 sequence reads: CASSGTGLYNEQFF. CDR3 coding DNA: TGTGCCAGCAGCGGAACGGGGCTCTATAATGAGCAGTTCTTC. This sequence joins TRBV6-2 or TRBV6-3 and TRBJ2-1, with D possibly called TRBD1 or TRBD2 (5 bases each). Germline assignment: CDR1 MNHEY and CDR2 SVGEGT. This CDR3 comprises 14 residues. The ends were cut back, 6 bases at V and 7 bases at J, with 16 bases in the middle.

The chain links TRBV7-2 to TRBJ2-3; 8 nucleotides align to TRBD1. Germline assignment: CDR1 SGHTA and CDR2 FQGNSA. V lost 10 bases to trimming and J lost 2 bases; unmatched junction nucleotides: 8. The CDR3 covers 14 residues. The CDR3 DNA reads as TGTGCCACCCGAGGGACAGGTACCACAGATACGCAGTATTTT. It yields the protein CATRGTGTTDTQYF.

This clonotype has just a few counts. The CDR3 DNA is TGCAGTGCTAGGGCTGGGAGGCCCGAACGCGATACGCAGTATTTT. This sequence encodes CSARAGRPERDTQYF. The V gene is TRBV20-1, the J gene TRBJ2-3; perhaps TRBD2 as D (6 bases). Germline CDR1 DFQATT, CDR2 SNEGSKA (reference sequence). This CDR3 comprises 15 residues. V was pared by 3 bases and J by 6 bases, with 19 bases between.

V and J are TRBV30 and TRBJ1-4, with 7 bases lining up with TRBD1. This CDR3 has 14 amino acids. Germline-derived CDR1 and CDR2 are GTSNPN and SVGIG (reference sequence). V was clipped by 0 bases and J by 10 bases; unmatched bases: 8. As DNA, the CDR3 is TGTGCCTGGAGTGTACGGCGGGGACAGCGAAAACTGTTTTTT. Amino acid sequence: CAWSVRRGQRKLFF. The full variable domain, in which reference TRBV30 and TRBJ1-4 provide the parts outside the CDR3, is SQTIHQWPATLVQPVGSPLSLECTVEGTSNPNLYWYRQAAGRGLQLLFYSVGIGQISSEVPQNLSASRPQDRQFILSSKKLLLSDSGFYLCAWSVRRGQRKLFFGSGTQLSVL.

About this clonotype: At one end, the junction sequence differs from germline, possibly due to a read error. The CDR3 here is CASSQDWPVNYGCTF. CDR3 DNA: TGTGCCAGCAGCCAAGATTGGCCTGTTAACTATGGCTGCACCTTC. The chain carries TRBV4-2 and TRBJ1-2; D remains unclear. Germline assignment: CDR1 LGHNA and CDR2 YNFKEQ. The CDR3 totals 15 residues.

This clonotype was observed many times. V is TRBV20-1 and J is TRBJ2-1; 7 nucleotides line up with TRBD2. Germline V gives CDR1 DFQATT, CDR2 SNEGSKA (reference sequence). The V and J ends lost 0 bases and 3 bases, in that order; junction bases with no gene match: 5. The CDR3 loop spans 15 amino acids. The CDR3 DNA reads as TGCAGTGCTAGAGATGAGCGGGGTGACTACAATGAGCAGTTCTTC. Translated: CSARDERGDYNEQFF.

This clonotype was recorded only once. The rearrangement uses TRBV6-5 and TRBJ2-3; D is ambiguous. Germline V lookup: CDR1 MNHEY, CDR2 SVGAGI. The CDR3 is 11 amino acids. Trimming removed 7 bases from V and 6 bases from J, with 8 bases in between. The CDR3 DNA reads as TGTGCCAGCACTCGAGTGGATACGCAGTATTTT. It codes for CASTRVDTQYF.

The chain links TRBV12-3 or TRBV12-4 to TRBJ2-4, with 7 bases that match TRBD1. Unmatched junction bases numbered 4, after V lost 4 bases and J lost 7 bases. The CDR3 extends over 13 amino acids. This CDR3 is CASSSDRANIQYF. For the CDR3, the DNA is TGTGCCAGCAGTTCCGACAGGGCTAACATTCAGTACTTC.

This chain uses TRBV28 with TRBJ2-1; 10 positions match TRBD1. The CDR3 loop spans 17 amino acids. V was pared by 4 bases and J by 3 bases, with 9 bases of the junction left unmatched. From germline, CDR1 is MDHEN and CDR2 SYDVKM. The CDR3: CASSSTGQGGHYNEQFF. The CDR3 nucleotides are TGTGCCAGCAGTTCCACAGGACAGGGGGGTCACTACAATGAGCAGTTCTTC.

The chain links TRBV27 to TRBJ1-1, with TRBD1 identical over 7 bases. After removal of 7 bases from V and 5 bases from J, the junction contained 7 bases not matched to a gene. The CDR3 extends over 13 amino acids. Germline V lookup: CDR1 MNHEY, CDR2 SMNVEV (reference sequence). The CDR3 is CASKLGQLTEAFF. The CDR3 DNA sequence: TGTGCCAGCAAACTGGGACAGTTAACTGAAGCTTTCTTT.

About this clonotype: The conserved phenylalanine or tryptophan normally closing the CDR3 is absent here, so this likely arose from a read error. The chain carries TRBV29-1 and TRBJ1-2; the match to TRBD1 covers 7 bases. Germline trimming cut 3 bases from V and 4 bases from J; bases unmatched to any gene: 5. The CDR3 covers 13 residues. Per germline, CDR1 SQVTM and CDR2 ANQGSEA. CDR3: CSVEEGAIYGYTL. The CDR3 DNA reads as TGCAGCGTTGAGGAGGGGGCGATCTATGGCTACACCCTC.

This clonotype was found a few times. This sequence joins TRBV12-3 or TRBV12-4 and TRBJ2-2, with D perhaps matching TRBD2 (5 bases). Trimming took 1 base from V and 7 from J, leaving 16 bases between them. The CDR3 loop spans 16 amino acids. CDR3 sequence reads: CASSLGPGGGVGELFF. CDR3 coding DNA: TGTGCCAGCAGTTTAGGTCCCGGAGGCGGAGTCGGGGAGCTGTTTTTT.

This clonotype has a handful of counts. The chain is built from TRBV15 and TRBJ2-3; the D is unclear. Germline values: CDR1 LNHNV, CDR2 YYDKDF (reference sequence). The V end lost 1 base, the J end lost 6 bases, and 5 bases lay between the germline ends. The CDR3 is 12 residues long. The CDR3 protein is CATSRVADTQYF. The CDR3 nucleotides are TGTGCCACCAGCAGAGTGGCGGATACGCAGTATTTT.

This clonotype was seen a handful of times. The rearrangement uses TRBV4-1 and TRBJ2-7; D is possibly TRBD2 (5 bases). Trimming left V 4 bases short and J 4 bases short, with 17 bases between. Germline lookup yields CDR1 MGHRA and CDR2 YSYEKL. CDR3 length: 15 amino acids. CDR3 protein: CASSPGGQESYEQYF. The DNA for the CDR3 is TGCGCCAGCAGCCCCGGCGGGCAGGAGAGTTACGAGCAGTACTTC.

This clonotype was seen only a few times. This chain links TRBV2 with TRBJ1-4; D gene unclear. Trimming left V 8 bases short and J 0 bases short, with 10 bases between. The CDR3 consists of 14 residues. CDR1 and CDR2 from the germline V gene are SNHLY and FYNNEI. CDR3 loop: CASGSQTTNEKLFF. CDR3 sequence (DNA): TGTGCCAGCGGAAGCCAGACAACTAATGAAAAACTGTTTTTT. Combining the CDR3 with reference TRBV2 and TRBJ1-4 gives the whole variable domain EPEVTQTPSHQVTQMGQEVILRCVPISNHLYFYWYRQILGQKVEFLVSFYNNEISEKSEIFDDQFSVERPDGSNFTLKIRSTKLEDSAMYFCASGSQTTNEKLFFGSGTQLSVL.

The chain combines TRBV10-3 with TRBJ1-3, with 7 positions matching TRBD1. V lost 9 bases and J lost 3; bases outside the gene matches: 5. The CDR3 runs to 13 residues. From germline, CDR1 is ENHRY and CDR2 SYGVKD. This chain's CDR3 is CAMTGIGGNTIYF. CDR3 DNA: TGTGCCATGACAGGGATTGGTGGAAACACCATATATTTT.

This clonotype occurred a few times. The genes are TRBV12-3 or TRBV12-4 and TRBJ1-2; D not resolved. There are 13 residues in the CDR3. V lost 5 bases, J lost 8 bases, and 15 bases lay in between. CDR3 sequence (DNA): TGTGCCAGCAGTGTAGGCATTCAAACGGGCTACACCTTC. Translated, it gives CASSVGIQTGYTF.

The chain recombines TRBV20-1 with TRBJ1-5; D unresolved. The CDR3 sequence is 11 residues long. The germline V gene has CDR1 DFQATT and CDR2 SNEGSKA (reference sequence). Deletions cut 2 bases from V and 1 base from J, with 0 bases between. CDR3 sequence: CSARSNQPQHF. The CDR3 region has the DNA TGCAGTGCTAGAAGCAATCAGCCCCAGCATTTT.

In this sample, this clonotype turned up many times. The chain couples TRBV12-3 or TRBV12-4 to TRBJ1-2; 12 bases match TRBD1. This CDR3 spans 15 amino acids. V shed 5 bases and J 6 bases; nucleotides not matched to a gene: 7. CDR3: CASSKTGTGGHGYTF. The CDR3 DNA sequence: TGTGCCAGCAGTAAAACCGGGACAGGGGGCCATGGCTACACCTTC.

This clonotype was seen only once. The chain employs TRBV20-1 and TRBJ1-2, with D possibly being TRBD1 (6 bases). Trimming stripped 5 bases from V and 7 bases from J, with 14 bases between. In germline, CDR1 is DFQATT, CDR2 SNEGSKA (reference sequence). The CDR3 sequence is 12 residues long. This CDR3 is CSADRQGSGYTF. The CDR3 nucleotides read TGCAGTGCTGACAGGCAGGGAAGTGGCTACACCTTC.

The chain carries TRBV10-3 and TRBJ2-2; D ambiguous. The V gene lost 2 bases and the J gene lost 3 bases, with 10 bases spanning the gap. The CDR3 has 15 residues. Germline V gene sequence: CDR1 ENHRY, CDR2 SYGVKD. DNA for the CDR3: TGTGCCATCAGTGAGATTGGGATAGACACCGGGGAGCTGTTTTTT. This translates into CAISEIGIDTGELFF.